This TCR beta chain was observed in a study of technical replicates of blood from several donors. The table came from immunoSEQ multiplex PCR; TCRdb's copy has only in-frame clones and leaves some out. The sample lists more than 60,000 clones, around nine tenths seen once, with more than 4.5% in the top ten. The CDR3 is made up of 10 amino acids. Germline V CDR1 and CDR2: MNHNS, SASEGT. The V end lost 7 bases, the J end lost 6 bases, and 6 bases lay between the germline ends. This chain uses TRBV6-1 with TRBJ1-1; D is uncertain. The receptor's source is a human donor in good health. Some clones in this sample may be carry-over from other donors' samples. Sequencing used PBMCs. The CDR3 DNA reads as TGTGCCAGCACCCGAGCTGAAGCTTTCTTT. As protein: CASTRAEAFF.